This paragraph reports one T cell receptor beta chain. This entry belongs to a study of cytomegalovirus exposure and HLA in healthy donors. It was with 60 Vbeta and 13 Jbeta primers that the PCR ran. Sequenced by immunoSEQ multiplex PCR; TCRdb stores in-frame clones only, minus some. Of about 190,000 clones in the sample, around 80% were seen once. CDR3 length: 14 residues. Per the germline V gene, CDR1 is SGHTA and CDR2 is FQGTGA. V was pared by 5 bases and J by 4 bases, with 13 bases between. The sequence derives from a woman between 18 and 29 years old in good health and CMV-seropositive. The chain links TRBV7-3 to TRBJ2-3, with D possibly TRBD2 on 5 matching bases. The sequenced material came from PBMCs. For the CDR3, the DNA is TGTGCCAGCAGCAAACTAGGCGCTCCAGATACGCAGTATTTT. This translates into CASSKLGAPDTQYF.